This TCR beta chain was captured in a study of PD-1 blockade in mismatch repair-deficient tumors. Turning to the study itself: All were previously treated, progressing patients with about 12 mismatch repair-deficient cancer types.

Study-level points and caveats: Rapid post-treatment expansion, then contraction, generally preceding radiologic response, marked tumor-resident clones.

With regard to this clone: What it binds is unknown.

CDR3 length: 17 residues. CDR1 is SGHRS and CDR2 is YFSETQ in the germline V gene. V was pared by 5 bases and J by 2 bases, with 9 bases of the junction left unmatched. Sequencing used immunoSEQ multiplex PCR; TCRdb keeps in-frame clones, though not all of them. The table shows around 130,000 clones, with about 88% occurring only once. PCR or immunohistochemistry showed mismatch repair deficiency in every enrolled patient. TCRs were sequenced from a few patients responding to pembrolizumab. This sequence was found in an adult with mismatch repair-deficient cancer. The V gene is TRBV5-1, the J gene TRBJ2-1; 11 bases fit TRBD1. The material was peripheral blood, obtained approximately 71 weeks after starting pembrolizumab. DNA for the CDR3: TGCGCCAGCAGACCCGGGACAGGGGGACAACCCTACAATGAGCAGTTCTTC. It is translated as CASRPGTGGQPYNEQFF.